The 11 T cell receptor beta chains below come from one sample, sequenced in a study of early T cells in non-severe SARS-CoV-2 infection (dated by TCRdb to 2020 to 2023). Preparation of the library involved 5' RACE. These reads were obtained on a NextSeq 500. Using fastp trimming at Q25 and MiXCR clonotype assembly, TCRdb reanalyzed the public sequencing data and kept in-frame beta chains. Entries that share a CDR3 protein sequence are merged under the most common genes and DNA. The sample has more than 60,000 distinct CDR3 sequences on record, just under 5% of them singletons. Just under 5% of the sample goes to the ten largest clones. The sample taken for sequencing was whole blood. The receptors here all came from an adult who was a healthcare worker with PCR-confirmed SARS-CoV-2 infection or an uninfected control (not recorded which).

The table lists this clonotype with many counts. The chain recombines TRBV7-8 with TRBJ2-1, with 7 bases lining up with TRBD1. The CDR3 totals 16 residues. The J segment lost 1 base and the V segment lost 4 bases, leaving 7 bases of the junction unmatched. The germline CDR1 and CDR2 sequences are SGHVS and FQNEAQ. The CDR3 DNA follows: TGTGCCAGCAGCTCAAGCGGCAGGGGGTCCTACAATGAGCAGTTCTTC. This codes for CASSSSGRGSYNEQFF.

This clonotype was counted at least ten times. The chain combines TRBV6-1 with TRBJ1-6; TRBD1 agrees at 7 bases. CDR3 length: 15 amino acids. Germline CDR1 MNHNS, CDR2 SASEGT. The V gene end was trimmed by 6 bases and the J gene end by 10 bases; junction bases not matched to a gene: 12. Written as DNA, the CDR3 is TGTGCCAGCAGGAGCGACAGGGTGGTTTTCTCACCCCTCCACTTT. It encodes CASRSDRVVFSPLHF.

CDR3 protein: CASSAQGYNFLAFF. The CDR3 DNA sequence: TGTGCCAGCAGTGCTCAGGGTTATAATTTCTTGGCTTTCTTT. The chain has TRBV6-2 or TRBV6-3 and TRBJ1-1, with D tentatively TRBD1 (5 bases). The germline V gene has CDR1 MNHEY and CDR2 SVGEGT. The CDR3 extends over 14 amino acids. Trimming pared 5 bases from V and 11 bases from J, leaving 21 bases between.

At least ten counts were recorded for this clonotype. The chain uses TRBV9 and TRBJ2-1; D is tentatively TRBD1 or TRBD2 (7 bases each). CDR1 SGDLS and CDR2 YYNGEE come from the germline V gene. The V end was cut by 3 bases, the J end by 6 bases, with 10 bases between. The CDR3 sequence is 13 residues long. The CDR3 region is CASSAGGANEQFF. The CDR3 coding sequence is TGTGCCAGCAGCGCAGGGGGGGCCAATGAGCAGTTCTTC.

This clonotype has more than one count but fewer than ten. V and J are TRBV30 and TRBJ2-7; possible D gene TRBD1, 6 bases. The germline gives CDR1 GTSNPN, CDR2 SVGIG (reference sequence). Trimming shortened V by 2 bases and J by 1 base, and 12 bases separated the two germline ends. The CDR3 is made up of 14 amino acids. The CDR3 region is CAWSHRDMSYEQYF. Written as DNA, the CDR3 is TGTGCCTGGAGTCACCGGGACATGTCCTACGAGCAGTACTTC. Supplemented by reference TRBV30 and TRBJ2-7, the full variable domain reads SQTIHQWPATLVQPVGSPLSLECTVEGTSNPNLYWYRQAAGRGLQLLFYSVGIGQISSEVPQNLSASRPQDRQFILSSKKLLLSDSGFYLCAWSHRDMSYEQYFGPGTRLTVT.

This clonotype was counted a few times. This chain uses TRBV6-5 with TRBJ2-7; 8 bases are a match to TRBD1. The CDR3 contains 16 residues. CDR1 and CDR2 from the germline V gene are MNHEY and SVGAGI. V was pared by 6 bases and J by 0 bases, with 10 bases of the junction left unmatched. DNA of the CDR3: TGTGCCAGCAGATCCGACAGGGGCCTCAGCTCCTACGAGCAGTACTTC. Its translation: CASRSDRGLSSYEQYF.

This clonotype was counted ten times or more. This chain connects TRBV19 to TRBJ2-1; a possible D gene is TRBD1 (7 bases). The CDR3 extends over 15 amino acids. With 3 bases removed from V and 3 bases from J, the gap between germline ends came to 12 bases. Germline CDR1 LNHDA, CDR2 SQIVND (reference sequence). Written as DNA, the CDR3 is TGTGCCAGTAGTATGGGGGGACAGTACTACAATGAGCAGTTCTTC. Translated: CASSMGGQYYNEQFF.

This clonotype was seen ten or more times. The rearrangement links TRBV29-1 to TRBJ2-5; 8 bases are shared with TRBD2. The V segment lost 8 bases and the J segment 4 bases; nucleotides outside the gene matches: 9. The CDR3 sequence is 13 residues long. In germline, CDR1 is SQVTM, CDR2 ANQGSEA. The CDR3 here is CSTRGGLLETQYF. The CDR3 DNA reads as TGCAGCACCCGGGGGGGCCTTCTAGAGACCCAGTACTTC.

In its sample, this clonotype was seen many times. This rearrangement joins TRBV12-3 or TRBV12-4 to TRBJ2-2; maybe TRBD2 (7 bases). Trimming pared 3 bases from V and 9 bases from J, leaving 26 bases between. The CDR3 contains 18 residues. The CDR3: CASSFRGAGTTVHRELFF. The CDR3 bases are TGTGCCAGCAGTTTCAGGGGAGCCGGGACTACCGTTCACCGGGAGCTGTTTTTT.

In this sample, this clonotype turned up many times. The chain combines TRBV30 with TRBJ2-7, with D possibly matching TRBD2 (5 bases). The germline V gene encodes CDR1 GTSNPN and CDR2 SVGIG (reference sequence). This CDR3 has 14 residues. Trimming removed 2 bases from V and 2 bases from J, with 13 bases in between. In nucleotides, the CDR3 is TGTGCCTGGAGTCCTCTTTCCGGGGCCTACGAGCAGTACTTC. Its protein product is CAWSPLSGAYEQYF.

In its sample, this clonotype was seen many times. This sequence joins TRBV19 and TRBJ2-2; the match to TRBD1 covers 10 bases. Germline V gene lookup returns CDR1 LNHDA and CDR2 SQIVND (reference sequence). There are 15 residues in the CDR3. The V segment lost 6 bases and the J segment 4 bases; nucleotides outside the gene matches: 5. DNA of the CDR3: TGTGCCAGTAGCCTGGACAGGGGGGGCACCGGGGAGCTGTTTTTT. Translated: CASSLDRGGTGELFF.